This entry concerns a single T cell receptor beta chain. Antigen: not known. One end of the junction is discordant with germline, which a read error may explain. This specimen comes from a study of blood T cells in healthy people across ages. Study conclusions and caveats: Significant beta diversity loss was already apparent by age approximately 38, declining roughly linearly.

Primers used in a second PCR of about 7 to 12 cycles were a sample-barcoded 5' primer and a J-beta primer mix. TCRdb used MiXCR to reprocess the 5' RACE reads, holding one entry per CDR3 protein. The repertoire holds more than 750,000 distinct CDR3 sequences, with 25% to 35% as singletons. These sequences were also reported in another study, on T cells of mothers and their children.

This clonotype was obtained from a woman aged 40 to 49 in good health. Sequenced input: blood.

CDR3 coding DNA: TGTGCCTGCAGCTTAGCGGAGGGGGTTAACGGGGGCTACACCTTC. Encoded protein: CACSLAEGVNGGYTF. The chain has TRBV7-2 and TRBJ1-2; TRBD1 might be the D (6 bases). This CDR3 contains 15 residues. Germline V gene sequence: CDR1 SGHTA, CDR2 FQGNSA.